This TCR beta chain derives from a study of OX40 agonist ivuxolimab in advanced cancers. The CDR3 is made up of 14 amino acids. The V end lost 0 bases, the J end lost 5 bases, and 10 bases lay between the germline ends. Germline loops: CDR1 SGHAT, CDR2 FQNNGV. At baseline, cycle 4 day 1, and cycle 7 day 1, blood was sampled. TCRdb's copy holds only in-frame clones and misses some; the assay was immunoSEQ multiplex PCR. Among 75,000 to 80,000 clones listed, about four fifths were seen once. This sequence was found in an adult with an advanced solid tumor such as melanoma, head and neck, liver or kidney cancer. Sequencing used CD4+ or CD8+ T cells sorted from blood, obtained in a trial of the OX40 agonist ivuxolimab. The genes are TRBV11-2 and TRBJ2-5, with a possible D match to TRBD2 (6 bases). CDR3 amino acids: CASSLEASAETQYF. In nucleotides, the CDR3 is TGTGCCAGCAGCTTAGAGGCTAGCGCGGAGACCCAGTACTTC.